This TCR beta chain is from a study of cytomegalovirus exposure and HLA in healthy donors. The study's findings and limits: Presence/absence analyses assumed roughly uniform sequencing depth across donors. The CMV antigen specificity of a few CMV-associated chains was confirmed through in vitro analysis.

The PCR ran on 60 Vbeta and 13 Jbeta primers. TCRdb keeps only in-frame clones here, not all; method: immunoSEQ multiplex PCR. The sample lists over 85,000 clones; 76% were seen once. CDR3 size: 15 residues. V dropped 7 bases and J dropped 3; count of bases not matched to a gene: 9. CDR1 and CDR2 (germline): MNHEY, SMNVEV (reference sequence). Concerning this clone itself: Antigen unknown.

The chain carries TRBV27 and TRBJ1-2; the match to TRBD1 covers 9 bases. The receptor's source is a middle-aged man in good health and CMV-seronegative. Sequencing was performed on PBMCs. In DNA form, the CDR3 reads TGTGCCAGCAAGTCTTCCGGGACAGGGTACTATGGCTACACCTTC. As protein: CASKSSGTGYYGYTF.